This TCR beta chain was recovered during a study of cytotoxic CD8 clonotypes in ibrutinib-treated CLL. Findings of the study overall: Under treatment, the uncommon public clonotypes either contracted or remained stable.

V shed 0 bases and J 3 bases; nucleotides not matched to a gene: 9. The CDR3 loop spans 17 amino acids. Germline assignment: CDR1 SGDLS and CDR2 YYNGEE. Comment on this clone: Its antigen is currently unknown.

Measured with immunoSEQ multiplex PCR; TCRdb has only the in-frame clones, and not every one. The table has hundreds of thousands of clones, 60% to 75% seen once. This chain uses TRBV9 with TRBJ2-7, with 10 bases aligning to TRBD2. The material was PBMCs, obtained after 24 months of ibrutinib treatment. This TCR was sampled from a human donor with chronic lymphocytic leukemia. DNA for the CDR3: TGTGCCAGCAGCGTAGGAGCTAGCGGGGGACCTTACTACGAGCAGTACTTC. As protein: CASSVGASGGPYYEQYF.